These 14 T cell receptor beta chains were all obtained from the same sample, sequenced in a study of T cells after yellow fever vaccination. TCRdb analysed the 5' RACE reads with MiXCR anew, one entry per CDR3 protein. This table holds more than 450,000 distinct CDR3 sequences, roughly a fifth found once. Material: PBMCs, obtained approximately 22 days after the first yellow fever vaccination. These receptors all stem from a man aged 18 to 29 who received the YFV17D yellow fever vaccine.

This clonotype was seen only a few times. V and J are TRBV20-1 and TRBJ1-1; D gene ambiguous. Trimming cost V 4 bases and J 0 bases, with 9 bases left between them. The germline V gene encodes CDR1 DFQATT and CDR2 SNEGSKA (reference sequence). The CDR3 runs 13 residues. The CDR3 reads CSAKIGVNTEAFF. The CDR3 nucleotides are TGCAGTGCTAAGATTGGGGTGAACACTGAAGCTTTCTTT.

The sample holds one count of this clonotype. The chain has TRBV6-2 or TRBV6-3 and TRBJ2-7; 8 bases map to TRBD1. This CDR3 comprises 13 residues. V gave up 8 bases and J gave up 3 bases; unmatched junction bases: 6. CDR1 MNHEY and CDR2 SVGEGT come from the germline V gene. As DNA, the CDR3 is TGTGCCAGCGGGGACAGGTCGAGCTACGAGCAGTACTTC. It encodes CASGDRSSYEQYF.

This clonotype has a handful of counts. This sequence joins TRBV9 and TRBJ1-3; D gene ambiguous. The CDR3 sequence is 14 residues long. The V gene's germline CDR1 is SGDLS and CDR2 YYNGEE. V was trimmed by 0 bases and J by 4 bases, leaving 8 bases between them. CDR3 in DNA: TGTGCCAGCAGCGTAGTTCCGAGGGGAAACACCATATATTTT. This gives the protein CASSVVPRGNTIYF. Full variable domain (missing parts from reference TRBV9 and TRBJ1-3): DSGVTQTPKHLITATGQRVTLRCSPRSGDLSVYWYQQSLDQGLQFLIQYYNGEERAKGNILERFSAQQFPDLHSELNLSSLELGDSALYFCASSVVPRGNTIYFGEGSWLTVV.

This rearrangement joins TRBV4-3 to TRBJ1-4; unclear D gene. V lost 3 bases and J 8 bases, leaving 16 bases between the germline ends. The CDR3 has 15 amino acids. Germline-derived CDR1 and CDR2 are LGHNA and YSLEER. The CDR3 sequence: CASSHLPAGDEKLFF. The CDR3 region has the DNA TGCGCCAGCAGCCACCTTCCGGCGGGTGACGAAAAACTGTTTTTT.

This clonotype was detected only a few times. This chain connects TRBV12-3 or TRBV12-4 to TRBJ2-4; TRBD1 or TRBD2 may be the D gene (5 bases each). The CDR3 consists of 19 residues. With 6 bases removed from V and 0 bases from J, the gap between germline ends came to 24 bases. The CDR3 DNA reads TGTGCCAGCAGCCTAATCCCCCGGGGTGGGGCAATAGCCAAAAACATTCAGTACTTC. Translation: CASSLIPRGGAIAKNIQYF.

In DNA, the CDR3 is TGCAGTGCTAGAGACCTAGACAGGGTAGGAGCTTTCTTT. This codes for CSARDLDRVGAFF. The V gene is TRBV20-1, the J gene TRBJ1-1; 7 nucleotides align to TRBD1. V lost 0 bases to trimming and J lost 10 bases; unmatched junction nucleotides: 8. The CDR3 extends over 13 amino acids. The V gene's germline CDR1 is DFQATT and CDR2 SNEGSKA (reference sequence).

The chain combines TRBV7-9 with TRBJ2-3, with a possible D match to TRBD2 (6 bases). Between the trimmed V and J ends, which lost 1 base and 5 bases, there was a span of 13 bases. CDR3 length: 15 amino acids. Germline loops: CDR1 SEHNR, CDR2 FQNEAQ (reference sequence). The CDR3 nucleotides are TGTGCCAGCAGCTTAGTCGGGGGACTTGGAGATACGCAGTATTTT. Protein: CASSLVGGLGDTQYF.

J is TRBJ1-3 and V is TRBV7-3, with D unresolved. CDR1 and CDR2 from the germline V gene are SGHTA and FQGTGA. V dropped 2 bases and J dropped 5 bases, with 7 bases sitting between them. The CDR3 covers 13 residues. This CDR3 reads CASSLRGRNTIYF. CDR3 DNA: TGTGCCAGCAGCTTACGGGGTCGAAACACCATATATTTT.

This chain joins TRBV6-5 and TRBJ2-7, with 13 bases matching TRBD2. The CDR3 has 15 residues. The V segment lost 4 bases and the J segment 5 bases; nucleotides outside the gene matches: 5. CDR1 and CDR2 (germline): MNHEY, SVGAGI. Written as DNA, the CDR3 is TGTGCCAGCAGTTTAAACGGACTAGCGGGGGACGAGCAGTACTTC. Translated, it gives CASSLNGLAGDEQYF.

The J gene is TRBJ1-2, the V gene TRBV16; D not resolved. CDR1 and CDR2 (germline): KGHSY, FQNENV. The CDR3 runs to 12 residues. V lost 4 bases, J lost 4 bases, and 7 bases lay in between. CDR3 sequence (DNA): TGTGCCAGCAGCCCTTGGACCTATGGCTACACCTTC. Translation gives CASSPWTYGYTF.

V gene TRBV29-1 combines with J gene TRBJ1-1, with 9 bases aligning to TRBD1. J was trimmed by 7 bases and V by 3 bases; bases with no gene match: 9. The CDR3 consists of 14 residues. CDR1 is SQVTM, CDR2 ANQGSEA, per germline. CDR3 sequence: CSVEGQGLRGEAFF. CDR3 in DNA: TGCAGCGTTGAGGGACAGGGCTTAAGGGGTGAAGCTTTCTTT.

The chain uses TRBV6-1 and TRBJ2-2; D is perhaps TRBD1 or TRBD2 (5 bases each). Trimming removed 11 bases from V and 0 bases from J, with 13 bases in between. CDR1 is MNHNS and CDR2 is SASEGT in the germline V gene. The CDR3 loop spans 14 amino acids. CDR3 sequence reads: CAGHRGPNTGELFF. The CDR3 DNA is TGTGCCGGGCATAGGGGACCGAACACCGGGGAGCTGTTTTTT.

This clonotype has more than one count but fewer than ten. This chain connects TRBV5-6 to TRBJ1-2; perhaps TRBD1 as D (5 bases). The CDR3 is 14 amino acids. The germline V gene encodes CDR1 SGHDT and CDR2 YYEEEE. Trimming shortened V by 0 bases and J by 7 bases, and 13 bases separated the two germline ends. DNA of the CDR3: TGTGCCAGCAGCTTGGCCAGGGCTTTATCTGGCTACACCTTC. It yields the protein CASSLARALSGYTF.

Only a few counts were recorded for this clonotype. The junction does not match germline at one end; this may be a read error. The gene calls are TRBV6-5 and TRBJ1-2, with D perhaps matching TRBD1 (5 bases). The CDR3 has 11 amino acids. Germline V gene sequence: CDR1 MNHEY, CDR2 SVGAGI. This CDR3 is CASSYKTEAFF. CDR3 DNA: TGTGCCAGCAGTTACAAGACAGAGGCTTTCTTC.